The 20 T cell receptor beta chains in this list originate from one sample, sequenced in a study of blood T cell repertoires in COVID-19. Clones were sequenced by immunoSEQ multiplex PCR, and TCRdb holds only the in-frame ones, with some missing. The sample lists 390,000 or so clones; 75% to 90% were seen once. The specimen sequenced was peripheral blood. The receptors stem from a woman in her twenties or thirties with active or convalescent COVID-19.

The chain links TRBV28 to TRBJ1-2; the match to TRBD1 covers 7 bases. The germline gives CDR1 MDHEN, CDR2 SYDVKM. The CDR3 has 15 amino acids. The junction had 10 bases not matched to a gene; V was cut back by 4 bases and J by 5 bases. The CDR3 DNA is TGTGCCAGCAGTTCCCGGTTACAGGGGACTTATGGCTACACCTTC. Residues: CASSSRLQGTYGYTF.

V and J are TRBV6-1 and TRBJ1-2; 7 bases align to TRBD1. The CDR3 is made up of 15 amino acids. The germline V gene has CDR1 MNHNS and CDR2 SASEGT. Trimming cost V 1 base and J 5 bases; bases outside gene matches: 7. The CDR3 spells CASSEDHRGIYGYTF. CDR3 nucleotide sequence: TGTGCCAGCAGTGAAGACCACAGGGGTATATATGGCTACACCTTC.

The J gene is TRBJ2-1, the V gene TRBV14; the match to TRBD2 covers 8 bases. V gave up 4 bases and J gave up 0 bases; unmatched junction bases: 11. The CDR3 runs to 18 residues. CDR1 is SGHDN, CDR2 FVKESK, per germline. The DNA for the CDR3 is TGTGCCAGCAGCCGGCTAGCGGGCAAAGCCCCCTCCTACAATGAGCAGTTCTTC. It encodes CASSRLAGKAPSYNEQFF.

The gene calls are TRBV7-9 and TRBJ2-7; 13 bases are shared with TRBD2. The germline V gene encodes CDR1 SEHNR and CDR2 FQNEAQ (reference sequence). The CDR3 contains 15 residues. V gave up 5 bases and J gave up 5 bases; unmatched junction bases: 6. CDR3 DNA sequence: TGTGCCAGCAGCCCTCCGGGACTAGCGGGGAACGAGCAGTACTTC. Its protein product is CASSPPGLAGNEQYF. Together with reference TRBV7-9 and TRBJ2-7, the CDR3 gives the full variable domain: DTGVSQNPRHKITKRGQNVTFRCDPISEHNRLYWYRQTLGQGPEFLTYFQNEAQLEKSRLLSDRFSAERPKGSFSTLEIQRTEQGDSAMYLCASSPPGLAGNEQYFGPGTRLTVT.

This clone came up once. The rearrangement links TRBV19 to TRBJ2-5, with D possibly being TRBD1 (6 bases). The ends were cut back, 8 bases at V and 3 bases at J, with 13 bases in the middle. There are 13 residues in the CDR3. The germline gives CDR1 LNHDA, CDR2 SQIVND (reference sequence). The CDR3 DNA is TGTGCCAGTCTCTCAAACAGGGAAGAGACCCAGTACTTC. It specifies CASLSNREETQYF. The full variable domain, rest sourced from reference TRBV19 and TRBJ2-5, is DGGITQSPKYLFRKEGQNVTLSCEQNLNHDAMYWYRQDPGQGLRLIYYSQIVNDFQKGDIAEGYSVSREKKESFPLTVTSAQKNPTAFYLCASLSNREETQYFGPGTRLLVL.

The rearrangement uses TRBV12-2 and TRBJ1-1. TRBV12-2 is a listed pseudogene. This CDR3 is 17 amino acids long. In DNA, the CDR3 is TGTGCAAGTCGCTTTACCGAGAATAGAGGGTTGAACACTGAAGCTTTCTTT. This sequence encodes CASRFTENRGLNTEAFF.

J is TRBJ1-2 and V is TRBV6-6, with no clear D. From germline, CDR1 is MNHNY and CDR2 SVGAGI (reference sequence). V dropped 8 bases and J dropped 2 bases, with 9 bases sitting between them. The CDR3 has 12 amino acids. CDR3 bases: TGTGCCAGCGGTACAGCAAACTATGGCTACACCTTC. Translated, it gives CASGTANYGYTF.

The rearrangement uses TRBV18 and TRBJ1-5; 8 bases fit TRBD1. The CDR3 length is 18 residues. The germline gives CDR1 KGHSH, CDR2 LQKENI. The trim removed 4 bases at V and 8 bases at J, leaving 19 bases unmatched. The CDR3 DNA reads as TGTGCCAGCTCACGGCTACAGGGGGGCGCGGATCTGAAGGAGCCCCAGCATTTT. It specifies CASSRLQGGADLKEPQHF.

The chain has TRBV4-1 and TRBJ2-7, with 9 bases identical to TRBD1. The germline gives CDR1 MGHRA, CDR2 YSYEKL. Losses at the gene ends were 0 bases for V and 3 bases for J; bases not matched to a gene: 12. The CDR3 covers 18 residues. DNA of the CDR3: TGCGCCAGCAGCCAAGAGGGACAGGGAGAATACGGCCACTACGAGCAGTACTTC. This gives the protein CASSQEGQGEYGHYEQYF.

The chain links TRBV18 to TRBJ2-1; TRBD2 aligns across 7 bases. Per germline, CDR1 KGHSH and CDR2 LQKENI. With 6 bases clipped from V and 10 bases from J, the junction kept 15 bases outside the gene matches. The CDR3 spans 15 residues. The CDR3 nucleotides read TGTGCCAGCTCGGCCGGGACTACCTCCCTTTTGGAGCAGTTCTTC. Amino acids: CASSAGTTSLLEQFF.

This sequence joins TRBV12-3 or TRBV12-4 and TRBJ2-2; D gene unclear. The CDR3 length is 13 residues. V dropped 8 bases and J dropped 8 bases, with 15 bases sitting between them. CDR3 nucleotides: TGTGCCAGCTCAATTGCGTCGGTTGGGGAGCTGTTTTTT. Protein: CASSIASVGELFF.

The chain couples TRBV11-2 to TRBJ2-7, with a tentative D call TRBD1 (6 bases). The CDR3 loop spans 14 amino acids. Trimming shortened V by 7 bases and J by 0 bases, and 13 bases separated the two germline ends. The germline gives CDR1 SGHAT, CDR2 FQNNGV. CDR3 sequence: CASNIRTVSYEQYF. The CDR3, as DNA: TGTGCCAGCAACATCCGGACAGTCTCCTACGAGCAGTACTTC. The full variable domain, in which reference TRBV11-2 and TRBJ2-7 provide the parts outside the CDR3, is EAGVAQSPRYKIIEKRQSVAFWCNPISGHATLYWYQQILGQGPKLLIQFQNNGVVDDSQLPKDRFSAERLKGVDSTLKIQPAKLEDSAVYLCASNIRTVSYEQYFGPGTRLTVT.

This clone was detected once. V and J are TRBV6-5 and TRBJ2-1; D ambiguous. The CDR3 contains 13 residues. The germline CDR1 and CDR2 sequences are MNHEY and SVGAGI. V shed 2 bases and J shed 9 bases, with 11 bases lying between them. CDR3 in DNA: TGTGCCAGCAGTTACAGTGGAGTCAGTGAGCAGTTCTTC. Translated: CASSYSGVSEQFF.

V usage is TRBV4-1 and J usage is TRBJ1-1; 7 bases fit TRBD1. The CDR3 totals 15 residues. The J segment lost 0 bases and the V segment lost 4 bases, leaving 5 bases of the junction unmatched. Germline lookup yields CDR1 MGHRA and CDR2 YSYEKL. The CDR3 sequence: CASSLEGQLNTEAFF. The CDR3 nucleotides are TGCGCCAGCAGCCTCGAGGGACAGTTGAACACTGAAGCTTTCTTT.

J is TRBJ1-5 and V is TRBV7-9; D might be TRBD1 (5 bases). Looked up from germline, CDR1 is SEHNR and CDR2 is FQNEAQ (reference sequence). The V end lost 1 base, the J end lost 7 bases, and 11 bases lay between the germline ends. The CDR3 is 14 amino acids. This CDR3 is CASSLGQGGQPQHF. The CDR3 DNA reads as TGTGCCAGCAGCTTAGGTCAGGGAGGGCAGCCCCAGCATTTT.

This chain joins TRBV11-2 and TRBJ1-4; 7 positions match TRBD1. V was pared by 4 bases and J by 3 bases, with 5 bases of the junction left unmatched. The CDR3 is 15 residues long. Per the germline V gene, CDR1 is SGHAT and CDR2 is FQNNGV. The CDR3 nucleotides read TGTGCCAGCAGCTACAACAGGGGTCCTAATGAAAAACTGTTTTTT. Translated: CASSYNRGPNEKLFF.

This clone was found once. The chain has TRBV15 and TRBJ1-2; the match to TRBD1 covers 9 bases. From germline, CDR1 is LNHNV and CDR2 YYDKDF (reference sequence). This CDR3 contains 17 residues. V trimming: 1 base; J trimming: 0 bases; junction bases outside the gene matches: 6. CDR3 in amino acids: CATSRGGTGTANYGYTF. The CDR3 nucleotides are TGTGCCACCAGCAGAGGGGGGACAGGGACCGCTAACTATGGCTACACCTTC.

The chain recombines TRBV9 with TRBJ2-3; D may be TRBD2 (6 bases). V lost 2 bases, J lost 0 bases, and 19 bases lay in between. Germline V gives CDR1 SGDLS, CDR2 YYNGEE. CDR3 length: 18 amino acids. CDR3 protein: CASSVRGGTFPSTDTQYF. Written as DNA, the CDR3 is TGTGCCAGCAGCGTCCGTGGGGGGACTTTTCCTAGCACAGATACGCAGTATTTT.

The V and J genes are TRBV7-9 and TRBJ1-5; possibly TRBD1 for D (5 bases). The germline V gene has CDR1 SEHNR and CDR2 FQNEAQ (reference sequence). The CDR3 sequence is 14 residues long. Trimming shortened V by 0 bases and J by 4 bases, and 7 bases separated the two germline ends. The CDR3 sequence is CASSLAGQNQPQHF. CDR3 DNA: TGTGCCAGCAGCTTAGCGGGGCAGAATCAGCCCCAGCATTTT.

This chain connects TRBV7-9 to TRBJ1-2; unclear D gene. V was clipped by 8 bases and J by 4 bases, with 11 bases between them. Germline-derived CDR1 and CDR2 are SEHNR and FQNEAQ (reference sequence). CDR3 length: 12 amino acids. The CDR3 bases are TGTGCCAGCTCGGGAGAGGGCTATGGCTACACCTTC. Residues: CASSGEGYGYTF.